This TCR beta chain stems from a study of OX40 agonist ivuxolimab in advanced cancers. V shed 0 bases and J shed 5 bases, with 12 bases lying between them. The CDR3 consists of 15 residues. Germline V gene sequence: CDR1 SGHRS, CDR2 YFSETQ. Clones were sequenced by immunoSEQ multiplex PCR, and TCRdb holds only the in-frame ones, with some missing. Among under 75,000 clones listed, roughly 92% were seen once. This TCR was recovered from an adult with an advanced solid tumor such as melanoma, head and neck, liver or kidney cancer. This sequence joins TRBV5-1 and TRBJ1-5, with TRBD1 as a possible D gene (5 bases). The sample in question was CD4+ or CD8+ T cells sorted from blood, obtained in a trial of the OX40 agonist ivuxolimab. CDR3 loop: CASSLGRGGHQPQHF. CDR3 DNA: TGCGCCAGCAGCTTGGGTAGGGGAGGACATCAGCCCCAGCATTTT. Using reference TRBV5-1 and TRBJ1-5 for the parts outside the CDR3, the full variable domain is KAGVTQTPRYLIKTRGQQVTLSCSPISGHRSVSWYQQTPGQGLQFLFEYFSETQRNKGNFPGRFSGRQFSNSRSEMNVSTLELGDSALYLCASSLGRGGHQPQHFGDGTRLSIL.